This TCR beta chain was profiled in a study of vaccination and CD4 T cells after COVID-19. The Oncomine TCR Beta short-read assay was what sequenced the DNA obtained from cultured CD4+ T cells. In TCRdb, the PCR reads were re-called with MiXCR into one record per CDR3 protein. The sample has 10,000 to 15,000 distinct CDR3 sequences, about two fifths seen once. V trimming: 7 bases; J trimming: 0 bases; junction bases outside the gene matches: 9. Looked up from germline, CDR1 is MNHNS and CDR2 is SASEGT. There are 17 residues in the CDR3. A note on this clonotype: Its specificity is unknown.

Noted treatment: approximately 11-day PBMC culture with coronavirus spike peptide pools or control peptides (ViraFEST assay). Sequenced material: CD4+ T cells from blood, cultured in vitro, taken before SARS-CoV-2 vaccination. The clonotype originates from a human donor who had recovered from COVID-19. The genes are TRBV6-1 and TRBJ2-6, with 7 bases that match TRBD2. In DNA, the CDR3 is TGTGCCAGCAAAGTCGATTCGGGGGGCTCTGGGGCCAACGTCCTGACTTTC. This encodes CASKVDSGGSGANVLTF.